Here is one T cell receptor beta chain with its context. TCRdb reprocessed the 5' RACE reads with MiXCR, giving one entry per CDR3 protein. The sample lists about 150,000 distinct CDR3 sequences, roughly 13% occurring once. This CDR3 is 15 amino acids long. The germline V gene has CDR1 LGHDT and CDR2 YNNKEL (reference sequence). The V and J ends lost 2 bases and 4 bases, in that order; junction bases with no gene match: 3. The sample belongs to a study of T-cell memory formation after mild COVID-19. Study overall: Clusters of TCRs were largely donor specific.

The sample consisted of PBMCs or a T cell subset sorted from them (not recorded which). The clonotype originates from a man between 18 and 35 years old who had mild COVID-19 (a few samples of this study predate the infection). Cell type and time point are not known. The chain uses TRBV3-1 and TRBJ1-1, with 11 nucleotides matching TRBD1. This CDR3 is CASSQLGTGGTEAFF. As DNA, the CDR3 is TGTGCCAGCAGCCAACTTGGGACAGGGGGCACTGAAGCTTTCTTT.